The next 8 T cell receptor beta chains were all read from a single sample in a study of tumor and adjacent non-tumor tissue in lung cancer. A modified ARM-PCR protocol with three rounds of nested PCR amplified TCRbeta. MiXCR was run by TCRdb on the multiplex PCR reads, yielding one entry per CDR3 protein. The sample has more than 60,000 distinct CDR3 sequences, more than 65% seen once. This sample's RNA came from whole unsorted tissue. Distant lung tissue was collected more than 3 cm away from the tumor edge. Sequencing used distant non-tumor lung tissue. All receptors come from a man aged 55 to 70 with non-small cell lung cancer.

The rearrangement joins TRBV9 to TRBJ1-6; D is uncertain. V lost 4 bases and J 0 bases, leaving 11 bases between the germline ends. CDR1 and CDR2 (germline): SGDLS, YYNGEE. This CDR3 is built from 16 residues. The CDR3 is CASSPRASSYNSPLHF. CDR3 DNA sequence: TGTGCCAGCAGCCCCCGGGCGAGCTCCTATAATTCACCCCTCCACTTT.

As regards this clonotype: A much larger clone differs from this one at a single base, so this may be a read error. The CDR3 ends on some other residue instead of the conserved phenylalanine or tryptophan, so this is likely a read error. The chain couples TRBV19 to TRBJ2-1; D is possibly TRBD2 (6 bases). Trimming took off 0 bases at V and 2 bases at J, with 8 bases between the two ends. The CDR3 has 15 amino acids. Germline CDR1 and CDR2: LNHDA and SQIVND (reference sequence). The CDR3 DNA is TGTGCCAGTAGTATAGACGGGGGAGCCTACAATGAGCAGTTCATC. It codes for CASSIDGGAYNEQFI.

For this clonotype: Just one base apart from a much larger clone, this may be a read error. The V and J genes are TRBV7-9 and TRBJ2-7; no reliable D call. The V gene's germline CDR1 is SEHNR and CDR2 FQNEAQ (reference sequence). The CDR3 extends over 12 amino acids. The CDR3 sequence: CTSSHQSYEQYF. The CDR3 nucleotides are TGTACCAGCAGCCATCAAAGCTACGAGCAGTACTTC. Full variable domain (outside the CDR3, taken from reference TRBV7-9 and TRBJ2-7): DTGVSQNPRHKITKRGQNVTFRCDPISEHNRLYWYRQTLGQGPEFLTYFQNEAQLEKSRLLSDRFSAERPKGSFSTLEIQRTEQGDSAMYLCTSSHQSYEQYFGPGTRLTVT.

As to this clonotype: This may stem from a read error, because a much larger clone lies one nucleotide away. The chain employs TRBV7-8 and TRBJ2-2; 9 bases line up with TRBD2. Germline-derived CDR1 and CDR2 are SGHVS and FQNEAQ. The CDR3 length is 15 residues. The CDR3 spells CASSLSSGTIGKLFF. The CDR3 nucleotides are TGTGCCAGCAGCTTATCTAGCGGGACCATCGGGAAGCTGTTTTTT.

As for this clonotype: This clone may be a read error of a much larger clone one base away. Because the CDR3 is missing its conserved closing phenylalanine or tryptophan, this is likely a read error. V is TRBV30 and J is TRBJ1-2, with D unclear. The V gene lost 5 bases and the J gene lost 1 base, with 17 bases spanning the gap. CDR3 length equals 15 residues. Germline V lookup: CDR1 GTSNPN, CDR2 SVGIG (reference sequence). CDR3 sequence: CAWRRQPDRNYGYTI. DNA for the CDR3: TGTGCCTGGCGTAGGCAGCCGGACCGTAACTATGGCTACACCATC.

A remark on this clonotype: At one end, the junction sequence differs from germline, possibly due to a read error. V and J are TRBV6-5 and TRBJ2-5; the D is unclear. The CDR3 spans 13 residues. Germline CDR1 is MNHEY and CDR2 is SVGAGI. Written as DNA, the CDR3 is TGTGCCAACAGTCCCGGGTCTTGGGGGACCCAGTACTTC. Protein sequence: CANSPGSWGTQYF.

The chain combines TRBV5-6 with TRBJ2-7; TRBD1 matches 9 bases. Germline CDR1 SGHDT, CDR2 YYEEEE. This CDR3 is 15 amino acids long. The CDR3 sequence: CIRSAGQGNFYEQYF. In DNA, the CDR3 is TGTATCAGAAGCGCGGGACAGGGAAACTTCTACGAGCAGTACTTC.

As concerns this clonotype: One end of the junction fails to match germline, which may point to a read error. The V call is TRBV29-1, the J call TRBJ2-7, with D possibly matching TRBD1 (5 bases). Germline V gives CDR1 SQVTM, CDR2 ANQGSEA. The CDR3 is 11 amino acids. The CDR3 spells CSAEAKGEQYF. In DNA form, the CDR3 reads TGCAGCGCTGAAGCTAAGGGGGAGCAGTACTTC.